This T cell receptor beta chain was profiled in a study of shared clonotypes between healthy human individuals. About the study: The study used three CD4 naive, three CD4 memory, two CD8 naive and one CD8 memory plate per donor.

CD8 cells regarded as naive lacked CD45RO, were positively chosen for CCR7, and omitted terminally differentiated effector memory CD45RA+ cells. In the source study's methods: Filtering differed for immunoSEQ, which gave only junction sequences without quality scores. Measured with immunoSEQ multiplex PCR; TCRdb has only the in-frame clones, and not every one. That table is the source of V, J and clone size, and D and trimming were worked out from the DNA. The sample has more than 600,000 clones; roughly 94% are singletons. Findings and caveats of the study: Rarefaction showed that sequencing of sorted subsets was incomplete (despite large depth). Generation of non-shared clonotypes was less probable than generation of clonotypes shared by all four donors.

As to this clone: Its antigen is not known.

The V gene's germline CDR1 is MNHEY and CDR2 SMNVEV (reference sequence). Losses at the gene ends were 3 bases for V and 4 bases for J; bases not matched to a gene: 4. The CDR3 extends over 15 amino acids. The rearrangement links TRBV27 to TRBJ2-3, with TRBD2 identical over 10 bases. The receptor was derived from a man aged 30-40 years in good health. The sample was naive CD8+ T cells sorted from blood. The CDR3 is CASSLVGLAADTQYF. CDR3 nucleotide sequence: TGTGCCAGCAGTTTGGTAGGACTAGCGGCAGATACGCAGTATTTT.